The rows below give T cell receptor beta chains drawn from one sample of a study of T-cell memory formation after mild COVID-19. TCRdb redid the calling of the 5' RACE reads with MiXCR, one entry per CDR3 protein. The sample holds 350,000 to 500,000 distinct CDR3 sequences, over 15% seen once. Material: PBMCs or a T cell subset sorted from them (not recorded which). These receptors were taken from a man younger than 35 who had mild COVID-19 (a few samples of this study predate the infection). Cell type and time point are not known. Both conserved end residues are part of each CDR3. A D gene is named only where the DNA matches it firmly. Size is omitted from some rows. Given values are once, few, many or a class for expanded clones.

V,D,J,size,CDR3,DNA
TRBV19,.,TRBJ2-7,few,CASSITPQDYEQYF,TGTGCCAGTAGTATAACCCCACAGGACTACGAGCAGTACTTC
TRBV29-1,.,TRBJ2-7,.,CSACGQLYEQYF,TGCAGCGCCTGTGGACAGCTCTACGAGCAGTACTTC
TRBV6-5,.,TRBJ1-6,.,CASSFRAGWNSPLHF,TGTGCCAGCAGTTTTCGGGCAGGGTGGAATTCACCCCTCCACTTT
TRBV15,.,TRBJ1-5,many,CATSARVTQPQHF,TGTGCCACCAGCGCCAGGGTGACTCAGCCCCAGCATTTT
TRBV4-3,TRBD1,TRBJ2-4,few,CASSQESGTGELNIQYF,TGCGCCAGCAGCCAAGAGTCAGGGACAGGGGAACTAAACATTCAGTACTTC
TRBV7-2,.,TRBJ2-1,.,CASSSDRMLPGEQFF,TGTGCCAGCAGCTCAGATCGGATGTTGCCGGGCGAGCAGTTCTTC
TRBV12-3/TRBV12-4,TRBD2,TRBJ2-7,many,CASSLLAGSYEQYF,TGTGCCAGCAGCCTACTAGCGGGGAGCTACGAGCAGTACTTC
TRBV3-1,.,TRBJ2-1,few,CASSRTGVSSYNEQFF,TGTGCCAGCAGCCGGACGGGGGTTAGCTCCTACAATGAGCAGTTCTTC
TRBV5-5,.,TRBJ2-5,few,CASSLAPHPETQYF,TGTGCCAGCAGCTTGGCCCCCCATCCGGAGACCCAGTACTTC
TRBV6-5,TRBD2,TRBJ2-7,few,CASSYERGGFEQYF,TGTGCCAGCAGTTACGAGCGGGGGGGCTTCGAGCAGTACTTC
TRBV12-3/TRBV12-4,.,TRBJ2-1,many,CASSPDGGRNEQFF,TGTGCCAGCAGCCCCGATGGGGGCCGCAATGAGCAGTTCTTC
TRBV12-3/TRBV12-4,.,TRBJ1-3,many,CASSSTYSGNTIYF,TGTGCCAGCAGTTCGACCTATTCTGGAAACACCATATATTTT
TRBV7-9,.,TRBJ2-1,.,CASQLPDNSDNEQFF,TGTGCCAGCCAACTCCCGGACAACTCGGACAATGAGCAGTTCTTC
TRBV5-1,TRBD2,TRBJ2-5,.,CASSSGLAGVIQETQYF,TGCGCCAGCAGCTCGGGACTAGCGGGTGTTATTCAAGAGACCCAGTACTTC
TRBV6-6,TRBD1,TRBJ1-5,.,CASTQGRDDGQPQHF,TGTGCCAGCACACAGGGGAGGGACGATGGGCAGCCCCAGCATTTT
TRBV24-1,.,TRBJ1-2,many,CATSDSDRPNYGYTF,TGTGCCACCAGTGATTCGGACAGACCTAACTATGGCTACACCTTC
TRBV15,.,TRBJ2-5,few,CATSPRQETQYF,TGTGCCACCAGCCCCCGCCAAGAGACCCAGTACTTC
TRBV5-1,TRBD2,TRBJ2-5,few,CASRQSSGTETQYF,TGCGCCAGCAGGCAATCTAGCGGAACAGAGACCCAGTACTTC
TRBV7-8,TRBD2,TRBJ2-5,many,CASSPLDGGERGQETQYF,TGTGCCAGCAGCCCGTTGGACGGGGGGGAGCGGGGCCAAGAGACCCAGTACTTC
TRBV12-3/TRBV12-4,.,TRBJ1-6,.,CASSSLFRLAGEDNSPLHF,TGTGCCAGCAGTTCCCTGTTCCGACTCGCCGGGGAGGATAATTCACCCCTCCACTTT
TRBV25-1,.,TRBJ2-6,.,CASSDRGRGAGANVLTF,TGTGCCAGCAGTGATAGAGGAAGGGGCGCCGGGGCCAACGTCCTGACTTTC
TRBV7-7,.,TRBJ1-1,few,CASSQLTNTEAFF,TGTGCCAGCAGCCAACTCACGAACACTGAAGCTTTCTTT
TRBV6-5,TRBD2,TRBJ2-7,many,CASSYSRGLALGEQYF,TGTGCCAGCAGTTACTCCCGTGGACTAGCTCTAGGCGAGCAGTACTTC
TRBV7-3,.,TRBJ2-6,.,CASSPPGSSGANVLTF,TGTGCCAGCAGCCCCCCGGGATCCTCTGGGGCCAACGTCCTGACTTTC
TRBV3-1,.,TRBJ1-1,few,CASSAEGFSEAFF,TGTGCCAGCAGTGCCGAGGGTTTCTCTGAAGCTTTCTTT
TRBV25-1,.,TRBJ2-5,few,CASSERAAQETQYF,TGTGCCAGCAGTGAGAGGGCAGCACAAGAGACCCAGTACTTC